The 3 T cell receptor beta chains in this list originate from one sample, sequenced in a study of T-cell reconstitution after alpha-beta-depleted transplantation in children. The TCRbeta library was prepared with unique molecular identifiers. TCRdb called the PCR reads again in MiXCR, with one record for every CDR3 protein. The table has 95,000 to 150,000 distinct CDR3 sequences, roughly 23% seen once. The material was PBMCs, mostly from graft donor cells, obtained 180 days after TCRalphabeta/CD19-depleted stem cell transplant. These TCRs come from a male patient aged 2 to 9 who had a stem cell transplant for chronic granulomatous disease, so the T cells may come from the graft donor.

V and J are TRBV15 and TRBJ2-4; weak D call: TRBD2 (5 bases). There are 17 residues in the CDR3. Germline V gene lookup returns CDR1 LNHNV and CDR2 YYDKDF (reference sequence). The ends were cut back, 3 bases at V and 0 bases at J, with 15 bases in the middle. CDR3 DNA: TGTGCCACCAGCAGGGCTTGGACTGAGCTAGCCAAAAACATTCAGTACTTC. Translation gives CATSRAWTELAKNIQYF.

At least ten counts were recorded for this clonotype. J is TRBJ2-7 and V is TRBV20-1; 12 nucleotides agree with TRBD1. This CDR3 is built from 13 residues. Germline V CDR1 and CDR2: DFQATT, SNEGSKA (reference sequence). The V gene end was trimmed by 6 bases and the J gene end by 6 bases; junction bases not matched to a gene: 6. DNA for the CDR3: TGCAGTGCAGCCGGGACAGGGGGCTTCGAGCAGTACTTC. It is translated as CSAAGTGGFEQYF.

In its sample, this clonotype was seen many times. This rearrangement joins TRBV5-1 to TRBJ2-2; 11 nucleotides agree with TRBD2. Losses at the gene ends were 2 bases for V and 1 base for J; bases not matched to a gene: 1. The CDR3 has 16 residues. Germline-derived CDR1 and CDR2 are SGHRS and YFSETQ. The CDR3 DNA is TGCGCCAGCAGCTTACTAGCGGGAGTGAACACCGGGGAGCTGTTTTTT. Residues: CASSLLAGVNTGELFF. The full variable domain, rest sourced from reference TRBV5-1 and TRBJ2-2, is KAGVTQTPRYLIKTRGQQVTLSCSPISGHRSVSWYQQTPGQGLQFLFEYFSETQRNKGNFPGRFSGRQFSNSRSEMNVSTLELGDSALYLCASSLLAGVNTGELFFGEGSRLTVL.